A single sample gave rise to the 27 T cell receptor beta chains below, sequenced in a study of blood T cell repertoires in COVID-19. This table comes from immunoSEQ multiplex PCR, and its TCRdb copy is limited to in-frame clones, with some not included. The data show about 120,000 clones, roughly 83% seen once. Sequences were obtained from peripheral blood. These TCRs come from a woman of 80 years or more with acute or convalescent COVID-19.

This chain links TRBV10-1 with TRBJ1-1, with D possibly matching TRBD1 (6 bases). Germline V lookup: CDR1 WNHNN, CDR2 SYGVQD (reference sequence). This CDR3 is 13 amino acids long. Trimming pared 2 bases from V and 7 bases from J, leaving 11 bases between. In nucleotides, the CDR3 is TGCGCCAGCAGTGAGGCGGGGGCGGGTGAAGCTTTCTTT. It translates to CASSEAGAGEAFF.

The rearrangement links TRBV5-1 to TRBJ2-5; the match to TRBD2 covers 8 bases. The CDR3 has 15 residues. Trimming cost V 4 bases and J 4 bases; bases outside gene matches: 9. Germline V gene sequence: CDR1 SGHRS, CDR2 YFSETQ. CDR3 in amino acids: CASSPGSGGGETQYF. Here the CDR3 DNA reads TGCGCCAGCAGCCCCGGGTCGGGAGGGGGAGAGACCCAGTACTTC.

V is TRBV10-3 and J is TRBJ2-7; 10 bases are a match to TRBD1. Germline loops: CDR1 ENHRY, CDR2 SYGVKD. Germline trimming cut 4 bases from V and 2 bases from J; bases unmatched to any gene: 8. The length of the CDR3 is 16 residues. CDR3 nucleotides: TGTGCCATCAGTGCTAGTCCGGGACAGGGGCCCTACGAGCAGTACTTC. Amino acids: CAISASPGQGPYEQYF.

A few counts support this clone. Other nucleotide sequences from this sample produce the same CDR3. V is TRBV7-2 and J is TRBJ1-5, with D perhaps matching TRBD1 (5 bases). V lost 0 bases and J 1 base, leaving 7 bases between the germline ends. From germline, CDR1 is SGHTA and CDR2 FQGNSA. The length of the CDR3 is 15 residues. CDR3 region: CASSLAGGSNQPQHF. The DNA for the CDR3 is TGTGCCAGCAGCTTAGCGGGGGGAAGCAATCAGCCCCAGCATTTT. Full variable domain (rest looked up from reference TRBV7-2 and TRBJ1-5): GAGVSQSPSNKVTEKGKDVELRCDPISGHTALYWYRQSLGQGLEFLIYFQGNSAPDKSGLPSDRFSAERTGGSVSTLTIQRTQQEDSAVYLCASSLAGGSNQPQHFGDGTRLSIL.

The chain has TRBV11-1 and TRBJ2-7, with 8 bases aligning to TRBD2. CDR1 is SGHAT and CDR2 is FQDESV in the germline V gene (reference sequence). This CDR3 has 13 amino acids. J gave up 7 bases and V 5 bases, and 7 bases lay outside the gene matches. The CDR3 DNA reads as TGTGCCAGCAGCCCCGACCGGGGGGGGGAGCAGTACTTC. It is translated as CASSPDRGGEQYF.

The genes are TRBV19 and TRBJ2-6, with D possibly TRBD1 on 5 matching bases. Germline V gene data show CDR1 as LNHDA and CDR2 as SQIVND (reference sequence). The V end was cut by 9 bases, the J end by 2 bases, with 8 bases between. CDR3 length: 13 amino acids. Written as DNA, the CDR3 is TGTGCCAGCACAGGACCTGGGGCCAACGTCCTGACTTTC. Translated, it gives CASTGPGANVLTF. The complete variable domain, with remaining parts taken from reference TRBV19 and TRBJ2-6, reads DGGITQSPKYLFRKEGQNVTLSCEQNLNHDAMYWYRQDPGQGLRLIYYSQIVNDFQKGDIAEGYSVSREKKESFPLTVTSAQKNPTAFYLCASTGPGANVLTFGAGSRLTVL.

The V call is TRBV6-6, the J call TRBJ1-2; D remains ambiguous. Germline CDR1 is MNHNY and CDR2 is SVGAGI (reference sequence). The CDR3 is 14 amino acids. Trimming removed 4 bases at V and 0 bases at J, with 9 bases between. The CDR3 DNA is TGTGCCAGCAGTTTGATCGGAGCTAACTATGGCTACACCTTC. The encoded protein is CASSLIGANYGYTF.

The CDR3 is CASSLHRSNEKLFF. The CDR3 DNA is TGTGCCAGCAGCTTGCACAGATCCAATGAAAAACTGTTTTTT. The chain couples TRBV11-2 to TRBJ1-4; D is uncertain. Trimming left V 3 bases short and J 5 bases short, with 10 bases between. Germline V gene lookup returns CDR1 SGHAT and CDR2 FQNNGV. The CDR3 has 14 amino acids. Filled out from reference TRBV11-2 and TRBJ1-4, the complete variable domain reads EAGVAQSPRYKIIEKRQSVAFWCNPISGHATLYWYQQILGQGPKLLIQFQNNGVVDDSQLPKDRFSAERLKGVDSTLKIQPAKLEDSAVYLCASSLHRSNEKLFFGSGTQLSVL.

This chain links TRBV2 with TRBJ1-3; D not certain. The germline V and J ends were trimmed by 4 bases and 2 bases, with 6 bases remaining between them. This CDR3 region has 13 residues. Germline CDR1 reads SNHLY; CDR2 reads FYNNEI. DNA of the CDR3: TGTGCCAGCAGTGTCACAGCTGGAAACACCATATATTTT. Amino acid sequence: CASSVTAGNTIYF.

The J gene is TRBJ2-7, the V gene TRBV18; D remains ambiguous. The length of the CDR3 is 13 residues. The germline CDR1 and CDR2 sequences are KGHSH and LQKENI. V was trimmed by 3 bases and J by 2 bases, leaving 8 bases between them. In DNA form, the CDR3 reads TGTGCCAGCTCACCGGCATCCCCCTACGAGCAGTACTTC. Translated, it gives CASSPASPYEQYF.

This chain uses TRBV6-5 with TRBJ1-2, with 7 bases fitting TRBD1. After removal of 6 bases from V and 6 bases from J, the junction contained 4 bases not matched to a gene. The CDR3 runs 12 residues. In germline, CDR1 is MNHEY, CDR2 SVGAGI. The CDR3 DNA reads TGTGCCAGCAGGACAGGGCTGGATGGCTACACCTTC. Amino acids: CASRTGLDGYTF.

The chain joins TRBV28 to TRBJ2-3, with 9 bases aligning to TRBD1. The CDR3 spans 14 residues. V dropped 6 bases and J dropped 1; count of bases not matched to a gene: 2. The germline gives CDR1 MDHEN, CDR2 SYDVKM. DNA for the CDR3: TGTGCCAGCAGCAGACAGGGGGGCACAGATACGCAGTATTTT. Translating it yields CASSRQGGTDTQYF.

This chain links TRBV4-1 with TRBJ2-7; TRBD2 is a possible D gene (6 bases). This CDR3 comprises 16 residues. Per the germline V gene, CDR1 is MGHRA and CDR2 is YSYEKL. With 4 bases removed from V and 2 bases from J, the gap between germline ends came to 18 bases. CDR3: CASSRLGGAFPYEQYF. Written as DNA, the CDR3 is TGCGCCAGCAGCCGTCTCGGCGGGGCCTTTCCCTACGAGCAGTACTTC.

The rearrangement joins TRBV7-2 to TRBJ2-3; TRBD1 matches 7 bases. V lost 3 bases, J lost 0 bases, and 3 bases stayed unmatched. The CDR3 runs to 15 residues. CDR1 and CDR2 (germline): SGHTA, FQGNSA. This CDR3 reads CASSLTGLSTDTQYF. The CDR3 bases are TGTGCCAGCAGCTTGACAGGGCTGAGCACAGATACGCAGTATTTT.

The rearrangement uses TRBV7-9 and TRBJ1-2, with D perhaps TRBD1 (6 bases). The V end lost 5 bases, the J end lost 5 bases, and 9 bases lay between the germline ends. The CDR3 has 12 amino acids. In germline, CDR1 is SEHNR, CDR2 FQNEAQ (reference sequence). CDR3 DNA sequence: TGTGCCAGCAGCGCCACAGGGTATGGCTACACCTTC. It translates to CASSATGYGYTF.

The chain recombines TRBV6-5 with TRBJ1-5; TRBD1 matches 8 bases. J was trimmed by 4 bases and V by 2 bases; bases with no gene match: 1. Germline-derived CDR1 and CDR2 are MNHEY and SVGAGI. The CDR3 length is 14 residues. The CDR3 nucleotides read TGTGCCAGCAGTTACGACAGGGGTAATCAGCCCCAGCATTTT. Its translation: CASSYDRGNQPQHF.

CDR3 in amino acids: CASSPRGQLTGELFF. DNA for the CDR3: TGTGCCAGCTCACCTCGAGGACAACTGACCGGGGAGCTGTTTTTT. The chain employs TRBV18 and TRBJ2-2; D is perhaps TRBD1 (5 bases). V was pared by 3 bases and J by 5 bases, with 13 bases between. CDR1 is KGHSH and CDR2 is LQKENI in the germline V gene. CDR3 length equals 15 residues.

This sequence joins TRBV6-2 or TRBV6-3 and TRBJ2-2, with 10 bases that match TRBD2. CDR1 is MNHEY and CDR2 is SVGEGT in the germline V gene. With V trimmed by 0 bases and J by 4 bases, 8 bases remained unmatched. CDR3 size: 18 residues. Here the CDR3 reads CASSYSRQLAGSTGELFF. For the CDR3, the DNA is TGTGCCAGCAGTTACTCTAGGCAACTAGCGGGGTCCACCGGGGAGCTGTTTTTT.

This clone was seen a few times. The gene calls are TRBV9 and TRBJ2-1; maybe TRBD2 (6 bases). The V gene lost 2 bases and the J gene lost 0 bases, with 12 bases spanning the gap. Per germline, CDR1 SGDLS and CDR2 YYNGEE. This CDR3 has 16 amino acids. The DNA for the CDR3 is TGTGCCAGCAGCGTCCGGCTAGCGAGCTCCTACAATGAGCAGTTCTTC. The encoded protein is CASSVRLASSYNEQFF.

This chain links TRBV28 with TRBJ2-3; the D gene is possibly TRBD2 (6 bases). Trimming left V 5 bases short and J 5 bases short, with 17 bases between. Germline lookup yields CDR1 MDHEN and CDR2 SYDVKM. The CDR3 covers 15 residues. The CDR3 nucleotides are TGTGCCAGCAGTAAGAGGAGGGCCCAGGGAGATACGCAGTATTTT. This gives the protein CASSKRRAQGDTQYF.

This chain joins TRBV10-2 and TRBJ1-1; perhaps TRBD1 as D (5 bases). The CDR3 loop spans 13 amino acids. V gave up 3 bases and J gave up 9 bases, with 14 bases separating them. Germline CDR1 is WSHSY and CDR2 is SAAADI. CDR3 nucleotide sequence: TGCGCCAGCAGTGATCGCGGGGGTGGGCAAGCTTTCTTT. Translated, it gives CASSDRGGGQAFF.

The rearrangement joins TRBV28 to TRBJ1-2, with D maybe TRBD1 (5 bases). V lost 6 bases and J lost 8, with 25 bases in between. This CDR3 has 16 amino acids. Germline V gene sequence: CDR1 MDHEN, CDR2 SYDVKM. This chain's CDR3 is CASRLYPGTSEGGYTF. The CDR3 region has the DNA TGTGCCAGCAGATTGTACCCCGGGACTTCCGAGGGGGGCTACACCTTC.

The chain has TRBV30 and TRBJ1-4; TRBD1 matches 7 bases. V was pared by 0 bases and J by 7 bases, with 8 bases of the junction left unmatched. This CDR3 spans 15 amino acids. Germline loops: CDR1 GTSNPN, CDR2 SVGIG (reference sequence). This CDR3 is CAWSVQGRGAEKLFF. The CDR3 coding sequence is TGTGCCTGGAGTGTACAGGGGCGGGGGGCTGAAAAACTGTTTTTT.

V usage is TRBV4-1 and J usage is TRBJ1-2; 7 bases fit TRBD1. V lost 1 base to trimming and J lost 7 bases; unmatched junction nucleotides: 3. Germline CDR1 is MGHRA and CDR2 is YSYEKL. This CDR3 has 13 residues. The CDR3 reads CASSQVQGSGYTF. The CDR3 DNA reads as TGCGCCAGCAGCCAAGTACAGGGGTCTGGCTACACCTTC.

The J gene is TRBJ1-5, the V gene TRBV27, with 10 bases fitting TRBD1. J lost 5 bases, V lost 5 bases, and 12 bases had no gene match. The V gene's germline CDR1 is MNHEY and CDR2 SMNVEV (reference sequence). This CDR3 is built from 17 residues. This CDR3 reads CASSPSRDRGPDQPQHF. CDR3 in DNA: TGTGCCAGCAGTCCCTCACGGGACAGGGGACCCGATCAGCCCCAGCATTTT.

The chain links TRBV28 to TRBJ1-1; 8 bases are a match to TRBD1. J was trimmed by 10 bases and V by 6 bases; bases with no gene match: 16. The V gene's germline CDR1 is MDHEN and CDR2 SYDVKM. The CDR3 runs to 15 residues. The DNA for the CDR3 is TGTGCCAGCAGCCGAACACAGGGGGAGGTCAGGGGAGCTTTCTTT. Protein: CASSRTQGEVRGAFF.

The chain recombines TRBV6-6 with TRBJ1-3; TRBD1 might be the D (5 bases). Germline assignment: CDR1 MNHNY and CDR2 SVGAGI (reference sequence). This CDR3 comprises 14 residues. The V gene lost 6 bases and the J gene lost 4 bases, with 13 bases spanning the gap. The chain's CDR3 is CASSLGTSGNTIYF. The CDR3 nucleotides read TGTGCCAGCAGCCTCGGGACTTCGGGAAACACCATATATTTT.